This TCR beta chain was profiled in a study of human T cells and chemical hapten exposure. Study-level background: Slight differences in pooled library volume were the main source of varying TCR yields across samples.

V was clipped by 4 bases and J by 8 bases, with 12 bases between them. The CDR3 is 13 amino acids. Germline CDR1 MNHNS, CDR2 SASEGT. Time point noted: healthy volunteer bleed at 2 weeks. Total RNA came from unfractionated whole blood. General observations from the study: Sensitizing with DPC caused no change in TCRs above 1 in 1000 frequency.

MiXCR, run by TCRdb on the RACE reads, gives a single entry per CDR3 protein. This table holds 100,000 to 150,000 distinct CDR3 sequences, approximately 9.1% found once. The table lists this clonotype with many counts. Antigen specificity is unknown. This chain connects TRBV6-1 to TRBJ2-1; D possibly matches TRBD1 or TRBD2 (6 bases each). Input material: whole blood. This clonotype was obtained from a male donor in good health. Some clones in this sample may be carry-over from other donors' samples. CDR3 sequence reads: CASSAGGLDEQFF. For the CDR3, the DNA is TGTGCCAGCAGTGCTGGGGGGCTTGATGAGCAGTTCTTC.